This T cell receptor (beta chain) was found in a study of T cell responses to AZD1222 COVID-19 vaccine. Losses at the gene ends were 6 bases for V and 0 bases for J; bases not matched to a gene: 4. This CDR3 is built from 14 residues. In germline, CDR1 is MNHEY, CDR2 SMNVEV (reference sequence). Assay: immunoSEQ multiplex PCR; the TCRdb copy retains only in-frame clones and omits some. The sample consists of around 110,000 clones, around 87% of them appearing once. Here the sequenced sample was peripheral blood, taken on day 0 of AZD1222 vaccination. This clonotype originated in an adult in good health. This chain links TRBV27 with TRBJ2-5, with 7 nucleotides matching TRBD1. CDR3 in amino acids: CASSPTGYQETQYF. DNA for the CDR3: TGTGCCAGCAGCCCGACAGGGTACCAAGAGACCCAGTACTTC.